Following are 25 T cell receptor beta chains from one sample sequenced in a study of cytomegalovirus exposure and HLA in healthy donors. Primers included in the PCR were 60 Vbeta and 13 Jbeta primers. The table came from immunoSEQ multiplex PCR; TCRdb's copy has only in-frame clones and leaves some out. The sample shows about 200,000 clones, roughly 72% of them seen only once. Sequences were obtained from PBMCs. Every receptor here comes from a man aged 25 to 40 in good health and CMV-seronegative.

This sequence joins TRBV9 and TRBJ2-5; 7 nucleotides match TRBD1. CDR3 length equals 15 residues. CDR1 is SGDLS and CDR2 is YYNGEE in the germline V gene. The V and J ends lost 3 bases and 1 base, in that order; junction bases with no gene match: 6. CDR3: CASSEGTAFQETQYF. DNA of the CDR3: TGTGCCAGCAGCGAGGGGACAGCCTTCCAAGAGACCCAGTACTTC.

This clone came up once. CDR3 bases: TGTGCCAGCAGCCGGGGACTAGCAGTCGGCCAAGAGACCCAGTACTTC. This sequence encodes CASSRGLAVGQETQYF. The gene calls are TRBV11-2 and TRBJ2-5; 9 bases fit TRBD2. The germline V gene encodes CDR1 SGHAT and CDR2 FQNNGV. The CDR3 totals 16 residues. Losses at the gene ends were 5 bases for V and 1 base for J; bases not matched to a gene: 8.

The CDR3 DNA follows: TGTGCCAAAACACCGATTCTGAACACTGAAGCTTTCTTT. Its translation: CAKTPILNTEAFF. The chain carries TRBV2 and TRBJ1-1; D not certain. V lost 10 bases and J lost 0, with 12 bases in between. CDR1 SNHLY and CDR2 FYNNEI come from the germline V gene. The CDR3 totals 13 residues.

The CDR3 DNA sequence: TGTGCCACCAGCAGAGATCCAGGGTACGAGCAGTACTTC. Residues: CATSRDPGYEQYF. V and J are TRBV15 and TRBJ2-7, with D perhaps matching TRBD1 (5 bases). The CDR3 is 13 residues long. Deletions cut 0 bases from V and 4 bases from J, with 7 bases between. Germline CDR1 reads LNHNV; CDR2 reads YYDKDF (reference sequence).

The chain combines TRBV10-3 with TRBJ2-1; 14 positions agree with TRBD2. V shed 10 bases and J 6 bases; nucleotides not matched to a gene: 2. Germline V gene lookup returns CDR1 ENHRY and CDR2 SYGVKD. The CDR3 covers 13 residues. The CDR3 DNA reads as TGTGCCACCGGACTAGCGGGAGGCAATGAGCAGTTCTTC. It specifies CATGLAGGNEQFF.

In this sample, this clone turned up once. The rearrangement links TRBV7-6 to TRBJ2-7; TRBD2 matches 7 bases. The CDR3 is 13 amino acids. Germline V gene lookup returns CDR1 SGHVS and CDR2 FNYEAQ. The ends lost 5 bases at V and 4 bases at J; junction bases unmatched: 5. CDR3 sequence reads: CASSLRLAYEQYF. Written as DNA, the CDR3 is TGTGCCAGCAGCCTGAGACTAGCTTACGAGCAGTACTTC.

In its sample, this clone was seen once. The chain uses TRBV15 and TRBJ1-5; no clear D. The length of the CDR3 is 14 residues. Per the germline V gene, CDR1 is LNHNV and CDR2 is YYDKDF (reference sequence). V lost 0 bases, J lost 4 bases, and 7 bases lay in between. The CDR3 sequence is CATSREAVNQPQHF. CDR3 bases: TGTGCCACCAGCAGAGAGGCAGTTAATCAGCCCCAGCATTTT.

The J gene is TRBJ1-3, the V gene TRBV10-3; the match to TRBD1 covers 10 bases. Germline-derived CDR1 and CDR2 are ENHRY and SYGVKD. V lost 3 bases and J lost 4; bases outside the gene matches: 6. This CDR3 has 16 residues. CDR3 residues: CAISDRRDRGGNTIYF. CDR3 DNA: TGTGCCATCAGTGATCGCCGGGACAGGGGCGGAAACACCATATATTTT.

The chain combines TRBV30 with TRBJ2-7; TRBD2 aligns across 12 bases. V was clipped by 2 bases and J by 12 bases; unmatched bases: 11. Germline assignment: CDR1 GTSNPN and CDR2 SVGIG (reference sequence). The CDR3 is made up of 14 amino acids. The CDR3, as DNA: TGTGCCTGGAGTCTCACGATGACTAGCGGGAGTTTGTACTTC. Translating it yields CAWSLTMTSGSLYF.

This chain connects TRBV5-4 to TRBJ2-5, with D maybe TRBD1 (6 bases). CDR1 and CDR2 from the germline V gene are SGHNT and YYREEE (reference sequence). CDR3 size: 13 residues. Trimming took 1 base from V and 7 from J, leaving 11 bases between them. The chain's CDR3 is CASSLTGSGTQYF. The CDR3 DNA follows: TGTGCCAGCAGCTTGACAGGGTCAGGGACCCAGTACTTC.

The chain joins TRBV6-1 to TRBJ2-7; TRBD1 is a possible D gene (5 bases). V was trimmed by 2 bases and J by 5 bases, leaving 10 bases between them. The CDR3 has 13 amino acids. Germline V gene sequence: CDR1 MNHNS, CDR2 SASEGT. The CDR3 nucleotides read TGTGCCAGCAGTGAACAGGGTACACACGAGCAGTACTTC. This sequence encodes CASSEQGTHEQYF.

The V gene is TRBV6-1, the J gene TRBJ1-5; 8 nucleotides align to TRBD1. This CDR3 has 15 amino acids. V gave up 0 bases and J gave up 6 bases; unmatched junction bases: 4. Germline loops: CDR1 MNHNS, CDR2 SASEGT. Written as DNA, the CDR3 is TGTGCCAGCAGTGAAGCGGCAGGGGGCCGTCAGCCCCAGCATTTT. Protein: CASSEAAGGRQPQHF.

This chain uses TRBV28 with TRBJ1-5, with TRBD1 matching over 7 bases. The CDR3 length is 20 residues. The germline V gene encodes CDR1 MDHEN and CDR2 SYDVKM. V lost 3 bases to trimming and J lost 1 base; unmatched junction nucleotides: 18. The CDR3 reads CASSFTTGRGRLDSNQPQHF. Written as DNA, the CDR3 is TGTGCCAGCAGTTTCACCACCGGGAGGGGGCGGTTAGACAGCAATCAGCCCCAGCATTTT.

The gene calls are TRBV19 and TRBJ1-5; 9 positions agree with TRBD1. The CDR3 is made up of 18 amino acids. CDR1 is LNHDA, CDR2 SQIVND, per germline (reference sequence). J gave up 6 bases and V 3 bases, and 15 bases lay outside the gene matches. For the CDR3, the DNA is TGTGCCAGTAGTATTTCACATTTAGGACAGGGGCATGGTCAGCCCCAGCATTTT. Protein sequence: CASSISHLGQGHGQPQHF.

This chain connects TRBV7-9 to TRBJ2-3, with a weak D call TRBD2 (5 bases). Germline CDR1 SEHNR, CDR2 FQNEAQ (reference sequence). The CDR3 runs to 16 residues. The germline V and J ends were trimmed by 7 bases and 0 bases, with 17 bases remaining between them. Written as DNA, the CDR3 is TGTGCCAGCACTCACAATTCCGGGGTTAGCACAGATACGCAGTATTTT. Protein product: CASTHNSGVSTDTQYF.

The gene calls are TRBV21-1 and TRBJ2-5; the table's D call, TRBD2, has no DNA check behind it. TRBV21-1 is labeled a pseudogene. The CDR3 loop spans 17 amino acids. CDR3 in DNA: TGTGCCAGCAGCAGAAGGGAGACTAGCGGGAGATGGGAGACCCAGTACTTC. Its protein product is CASSRRETSGRWETQYF.

The chain has TRBV7-9 and TRBJ2-3; D is possibly TRBD2 (6 bases). Germline V gene data show CDR1 as SEHNR and CDR2 as FQNEAQ (reference sequence). The V gene lost 1 base and the J gene lost 1 base, with 9 bases spanning the gap. This CDR3 is 15 amino acids long. CDR3 region: CASSLVSSGTDTQYF. The CDR3 DNA reads as TGTGCCAGCAGCTTAGTTTCTAGCGGCACAGATACGCAGTATTTT.

The J gene is TRBJ1-5, the V gene TRBV28, with D tentatively TRBD1 (5 bases). The germline gives CDR1 MDHEN, CDR2 SYDVKM. The CDR3 totals 15 residues. The V end lost 6 bases, the J end lost 2 bases, and 14 bases lay between the germline ends. CDR3 region: CASSPPGGGNQPQHF. In DNA, the CDR3 is TGTGCCAGCAGCCCACCCGGGGGAGGCAATCAGCCCCAGCATTTT.

A single count supports this clone. The chain employs TRBV6-6 and TRBJ2-3; TRBD1 agrees at 9 bases. Germline loops: CDR1 MNHNY, CDR2 SVGAGI (reference sequence). The CDR3 length is 15 residues. V lost 6 bases to trimming and J lost 1 base; unmatched junction nucleotides: 5. The CDR3 loop reads CASRTQGARTDTQYF. CDR3 in DNA: TGTGCCAGCAGAACACAGGGGGCCCGCACAGATACGCAGTATTTT.

This clone was counted between two and nine times. The CDR3 reads CSAGVGGEAFF. The DNA of the CDR3 is TGCAGTGCCGGGGTCGGCGGTGAAGCTTTCTTT. The chain links TRBV20-1 to TRBJ1-1, with D unresolved. Trimming took 6 bases from V and 7 from J, leaving 12 bases between them. The CDR3 spans 11 residues. CDR1 and CDR2 (germline): DFQATT, SNEGSKA (reference sequence).

This CDR3 reads CASSEDTGITEAFF. Here the CDR3 DNA reads TGTGCCAGCAGTGAAGACACAGGGATCACTGAAGCTTTCTTT. This chain joins TRBV2 and TRBJ1-1, with a tentative D call TRBD1 (6 bases). Trimming pared 1 base from V and 4 bases from J, leaving 10 bases between. Germline V lookup: CDR1 SNHLY, CDR2 FYNNEI. The CDR3 spans 14 residues.

The rearrangement uses TRBV15 and TRBJ2-7; D possibly corresponds to TRBD1 (5 bases). Trimming shortened V by 1 base and J by 1 base, and 20 bases separated the two germline ends. Germline CDR1 is LNHNV and CDR2 is YYDKDF (reference sequence). This CDR3 is built from 18 residues. The CDR3 protein is CATSRGSLGQGISYEQYF. The CDR3 DNA reads as TGTGCCACCAGCAGAGGATCCTTGGGGCAGGGAATTTCCTACGAGCAGTACTTC.

The rearrangement joins TRBV28 to TRBJ1-5; maybe TRBD1 (6 bases). Germline values: CDR1 MDHEN, CDR2 SYDVKM. This CDR3 is built from 16 residues. With 5 bases removed from V and 6 bases from J, the gap between germline ends came to 20 bases. Written as DNA, the CDR3 is TGTGCCAGCAGTGCGAAGGACAGAAGGATCAGTCAGCCCCAGCATTTT. This translates into CASSAKDRRISQPQHF.

This clone has only a few counts. The J gene is TRBJ1-1, the V gene TRBV11-2; D may be TRBD1 (6 bases). This CDR3 comprises 15 residues. V lost 3 bases and J lost 1, with 12 bases in between. Germline CDR1 SGHAT, CDR2 FQNNGV. The CDR3 DNA reads as TGTGCCAGCAGCTTGAGGGGGACCGGGAACACTGAAGCTTTCTTT. Amino acid sequence: CASSLRGTGNTEAFF.

The chain has TRBV6-1 and TRBJ2-1, with D tentatively TRBD2 (6 bases). The ends were cut back, 8 bases at V and 7 bases at J, with 18 bases in the middle. Germline V lookup: CDR1 MNHNS, CDR2 SASEGT. This CDR3 comprises 14 residues. The CDR3 loop reads CASDYSGGGNEQFF. The CDR3 region has the DNA TGTGCCAGCGACTATTCCGGGGGTGGAAATGAGCAGTTCTTC.